This T cell receptor (beta chain) was profiled in a study of blood T cell repertoires in COVID-19. In the authors' methods: Amplification with reference gene primers provided the estimates of nucleated cell counts. Profiling relied on immunoSEQ multiplex PCR, and the TCRdb table lists in-frame clones only, not all of them. V, J and clone size were drawn from that table, and D and trimming were deduced from the DNA. This table has 50,000 or so clones, approximately 80% appearing once. Germline V gene sequence: CDR1 SGHTA, CDR2 FQGTGA. The CDR3 length is 15 residues. Trimming cost V 4 bases and J 8 bases; bases outside gene matches: 9.

Material: peripheral blood. The sequence came from a human donor with active or convalescent COVID-19. The donor label of this sample is uncertain. The chain joins TRBV7-3 to TRBJ2-1; TRBD2 agrees at 9 bases. The CDR3 region is CASSSGLAVVDEQFF. The CDR3, as DNA: TGTGCCAGCAGCTCGGGACTAGCCGTCGTCGATGAGCAGTTCTTC.